Each of the 15 T cell receptor beta chains below was sequenced from the same sample in a study of CD8+ T cells in alopecia areata. Following extraction, RNA underwent reverse transcription to cDNA, which served as the sequencing template. Here immunoSEQ multiplex PCR was the method, and the copy in TCRdb shows in-frame clones only, minus some. The repertoire holds roughly 200,000 clones, with 63% as singletons. The sequenced sample was CD4+ T cells sorted from blood, obtained at week 0. All receptors derive from a human donor with alopecia areata.

CDR3 in amino acids: CASKSGGNQPQHF. CDR3 DNA: TGTGCCAGTAAATCGGGCGGCAATCAGCCCCAGCATTTT. The chain combines TRBV19 with TRBJ1-5, with unresolved D. Germline V CDR1 and CDR2: LNHDA, SQIVND (reference sequence). CDR3 size: 13 residues. V lost 7 bases to trimming and J lost 2 bases, with 9 bases between them.

The V gene is TRBV5-4, the J gene TRBJ1-6; D might be TRBD1 (6 bases). The CDR3 is 15 residues long. CDR1 is SGHNT, CDR2 YYREEE, per germline (reference sequence). V was shortened by 1 base and J by 2 bases, with 7 bases between the two germline ends. CDR3 DNA: TGTGCCAGCAGCTTGCAGGGGACCTATAATTCACCCCTCCACTTT. Protein: CASSLQGTYNSPLHF.

Only a few counts were recorded for this clone. V and J are TRBV7-3 and TRBJ2-7; 16 bases are a match to TRBD2. CDR1 and CDR2 from the germline V gene are SGHTA and FQGTGA. The CDR3 loop spans 20 amino acids. V lost 2 bases to trimming and J lost 7 bases; unmatched junction nucleotides: 17. CDR3 sequence: CASSLYGNTGTSGGAREQYF. CDR3 bases: TGTGCCAGCAGCTTATACGGGAACACCGGGACTAGCGGGGGGGCCCGAGAGCAGTACTTC.

The rearrangement uses TRBV30 and TRBJ2-5; D is ambiguous. Per germline, CDR1 GTSNPN and CDR2 SVGIG (reference sequence). V lost 2 bases to trimming and J lost 3 bases, with 7 bases between them. This CDR3 comprises 12 residues. The CDR3 nucleotides are TGTGCCTGGAGTCGCAGCGAAGAGACCCAGTACTTC. Protein product: CAWSRSEETQYF.

The chain employs TRBV28 and TRBJ1-2, with D hard to call. Germline loops: CDR1 MDHEN, CDR2 SYDVKM. This CDR3 has 15 residues. V was cut by 5 bases and J by 4 bases, with 17 bases left in between. CDR3 in amino acids: CASSQAPGISYGYTF. The CDR3 region has the DNA TGTGCCAGCAGTCAGGCCCCAGGTATATCCTATGGCTACACCTTC.

The J gene is TRBJ2-3, the V gene TRBV18; D not resolved. The CDR3 has 13 amino acids. Trimming cost V 0 bases and J 9 bases, with 10 bases left between them. Germline-derived CDR1 and CDR2 are KGHSH and LQKENI. The DNA for the CDR3 is TGTGCCAGCTCACCACCGGTCTTAGGGACGCAGTATTTT. Translated, it gives CASSPPVLGTQYF.

With regard to this clone: The same CDR3 can be traced to other DNA sequences in this sample. The rearrangement joins TRBV5-1 to TRBJ2-3; 9 bases agree with TRBD2. The CDR3 runs 14 residues. Trimming at V came to 0 bases and at J to 6 bases, leaving 2 bases not matched to a gene. Per the germline V gene, CDR1 is SGHRS and CDR2 is YFSETQ. The CDR3 DNA reads as TGCGCCAGCAGCTTGGGGACTAGCGCCGATACGCAGTATTTT. Translation gives CASSLGTSADTQYF.

The gene calls are TRBV5-1 and TRBJ2-6; 11 positions match TRBD1. The CDR3 is 17 amino acids. Germline-derived CDR1 and CDR2 are SGHRS and YFSETQ. The trim removed 5 bases at V and 4 bases at J, leaving 8 bases unmatched. Written as DNA, the CDR3 is TGCGCCAGCAGGATTGGACAGGGGGCATCAGGGGCCAACGTCCTGACTTTC. Translation: CASRIGQGASGANVLTF. Based on the CDR3 plus reference TRBV5-1 and TRBJ2-6, the full variable domain is KAGVTQTPRYLIKTRGQQVTLSCSPISGHRSVSWYQQTPGQGLQFLFEYFSETQRNKGNFPGRFSGRQFSNSRSEMNVSTLELGDSALYLCASRIGQGASGANVLTFGAGSRLTVL.

This clone came up a few times. The chain joins TRBV19 to TRBJ2-1; D is unclear. The ends were cut back, 8 bases at V and 6 bases at J, with 11 bases in the middle. The CDR3 is 12 residues long. Per germline, CDR1 LNHDA and CDR2 SQIVND (reference sequence). CDR3 nucleotide sequence: TGTGCCAGTGCTGACATTAGCAATGAGCAGTTCTTC. Protein sequence: CASADISNEQFF.

V gene TRBV2 combines with J gene TRBJ1-5; D is ambiguous. Deletions cut 8 bases from V and 1 base from J, with 9 bases between. From germline, CDR1 is SNHLY and CDR2 FYNNEI. The CDR3 loop spans 13 amino acids. CDR3 residues: CASHEQSNQPQHF. The DNA of the CDR3 is TGTGCCAGCCACGAACAGAGCAATCAGCCCCAGCATTTT.

This chain joins TRBV4-3 and TRBJ1-6; D call uncertain. V gave up 0 bases and J gave up 9 bases, with 12 bases separating them. The V gene's germline CDR1 is LGHNA and CDR2 YSLEER. The length of the CDR3 is 15 residues. CDR3: CASSQDEGVSSPLHF. CDR3 bases: TGCGCCAGCAGCCAAGATGAGGGTGTGAGTTCACCCCTCCACTTT.

CDR3 nucleotides: TGCGCCAGCAGACGATCCCCTAGCGGGGGCGAGACCCAGTACTTC. This codes for CASRRSPSGGETQYF. The rearrangement joins TRBV5-1 to TRBJ2-5; 10 nucleotides match TRBD2. With 5 bases clipped from V and 5 bases from J, the junction kept 9 bases outside the gene matches. Per the germline V gene, CDR1 is SGHRS and CDR2 is YFSETQ. The CDR3 runs 15 residues.

This clone was found a few times. The chain is built from TRBV29-1 and TRBJ2-2, with D unclear. Trimming left V 7 bases short and J 0 bases short, with 6 bases between. CDR1 and CDR2 from the germline V gene are SQVTM and ANQGSEA. The CDR3 consists of 12 residues. Here the CDR3 reads CSANANTGELFF. CDR3 DNA sequence: TGCAGCGCCAACGCGAACACCGGGGAGCTGTTTTTT.

The chain couples TRBV30 to TRBJ2-7; D not certain. The CDR3 contains 11 residues. Looked up from germline, CDR1 is GTSNPN and CDR2 is SVGIG (reference sequence). The germline V and J ends were trimmed by 2 bases and 3 bases, with 5 bases remaining between them. The CDR3, as DNA: TGTGCCTGGAGTTCCCGCTACGAGCAGTACTTC. This gives the protein CAWSSRYEQYF. Full variable domain (remainder filled in from reference TRBV30 and TRBJ2-7): SQTIHQWPATLVQPVGSPLSLECTVEGTSNPNLYWYRQAAGRGLQLLFYSVGIGQISSEVPQNLSASRPQDRQFILSSKKLLLSDSGFYLCAWSSRYEQYFGPGTRLTVT.

This clone has just a few counts. The chain is built from TRBV11-2 and TRBJ2-6; 8 nucleotides agree with TRBD1. This CDR3 is 15 amino acids long. From germline, CDR1 is SGHAT and CDR2 FQNNGV. The V segment lost 7 bases and the J segment 4 bases; nucleotides outside the gene matches: 6. The CDR3 sequence is CASNNQGAGANVLTF. In nucleotides, the CDR3 is TGTGCCAGCAACAACCAGGGGGCAGGGGCCAACGTCCTGACTTTC.